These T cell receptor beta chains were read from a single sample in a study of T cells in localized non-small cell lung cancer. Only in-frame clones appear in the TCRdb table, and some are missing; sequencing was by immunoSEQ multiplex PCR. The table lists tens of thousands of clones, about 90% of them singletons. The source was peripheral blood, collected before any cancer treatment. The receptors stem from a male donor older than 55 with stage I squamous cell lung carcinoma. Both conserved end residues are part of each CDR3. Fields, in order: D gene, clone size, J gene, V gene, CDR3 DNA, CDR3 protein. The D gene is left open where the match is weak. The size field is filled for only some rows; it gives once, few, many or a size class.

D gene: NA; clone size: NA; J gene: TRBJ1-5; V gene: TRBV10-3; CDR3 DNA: TGTGCCATCAGTGATAGGGGGGGCAATCAGCCCCAGCATTTT; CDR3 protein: CAISDRGGNQPQHF
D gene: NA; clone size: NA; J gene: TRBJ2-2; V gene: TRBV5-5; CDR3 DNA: TGTGCCAGCAGCCCGAACACCGGGGAGCTGTTTTTT; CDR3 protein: CASSPNTGELFF
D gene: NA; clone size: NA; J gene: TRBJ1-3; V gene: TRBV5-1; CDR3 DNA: TGCGCCAGCAGCTTGGAACCTACAGTGCACTCTGGAAACACCATATATTTT; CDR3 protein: CASSLEPTVHSGNTIYF
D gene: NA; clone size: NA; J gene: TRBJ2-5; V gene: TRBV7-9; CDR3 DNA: TGTGCCAGCAGCTTAGGTACAGGAAGGGTGACCCAGTACTTC; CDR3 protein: CASSLGTGRVTQYF
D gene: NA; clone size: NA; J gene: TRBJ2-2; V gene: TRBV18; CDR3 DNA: TGTGCCAGCTCACCATCCGGGACCTATTACACCGGGGAGCTGTTTTTT; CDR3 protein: CASSPSGTYYTGELFF
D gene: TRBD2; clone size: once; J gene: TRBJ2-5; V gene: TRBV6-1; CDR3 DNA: TGTGCCAGCAGTGAACTGTCGGGAGGGGTAGAGACCCAGTACTTC; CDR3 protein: CASSELSGGVETQYF
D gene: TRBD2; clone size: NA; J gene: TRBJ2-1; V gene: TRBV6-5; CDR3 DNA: TGTGCCAGCAGTTATTCGGATAGCGGGAGTTCTAAGCAGTTCTTC; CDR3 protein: CASSYSDSGSSKQFF
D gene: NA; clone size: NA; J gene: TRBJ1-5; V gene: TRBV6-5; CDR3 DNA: TGTGCCAGCAACAGAGGGTCTAATCAGCCCCAGCATTTT; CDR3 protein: CASNRGSNQPQHF
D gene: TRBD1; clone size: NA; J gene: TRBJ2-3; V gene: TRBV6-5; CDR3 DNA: TGTGCCAGCAGTTACGGGCAGGGGGCGACCCCAGATACGCAGTATTTT; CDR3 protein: CASSYGQGATPDTQYF
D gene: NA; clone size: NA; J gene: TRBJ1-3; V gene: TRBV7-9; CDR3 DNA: TGTGCCAGCAGCCTTGGACAGCCCTCTGGAAACACCATATATTTT; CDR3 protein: CASSLGQPSGNTIYF
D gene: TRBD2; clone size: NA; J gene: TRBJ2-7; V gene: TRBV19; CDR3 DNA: TGTGCCAGTAGTCTCGGACTAGGTCCCTACGAGCAGTACTTC; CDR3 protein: CASSLGLGPYEQYF
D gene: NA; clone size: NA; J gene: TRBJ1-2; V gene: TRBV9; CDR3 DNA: TGTGCCAGCAGCGTCTCCCCCTTCCTAGCCTACACCTTC; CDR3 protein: CASSVSPFLAYTF
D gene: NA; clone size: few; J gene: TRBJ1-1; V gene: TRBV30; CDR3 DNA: TGTGCCTGGAGTGGATCGGGTGGCTGGGGCGATGGGACTGAAGCTTTCTTT; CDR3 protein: CAWSGSGGWGDGTEAFF
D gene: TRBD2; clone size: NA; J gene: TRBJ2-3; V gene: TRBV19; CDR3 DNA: TGTGCCAGTAGTATTCCGGGACTACGCACAGATACGCAGTATTTT; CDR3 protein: CASSIPGLRTDTQYF
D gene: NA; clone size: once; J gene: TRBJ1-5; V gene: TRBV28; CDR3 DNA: TGTGCCAGCAGTTGGGGACTCGCTGGCAATCAGCCCCAGCATTTT; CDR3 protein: CASSWGLAGNQPQHF
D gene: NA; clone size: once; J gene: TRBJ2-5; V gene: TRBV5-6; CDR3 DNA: TGTGCCAGCAGCTTCGGATCGGAAGAGACCCAGTACTTC; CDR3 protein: CASSFGSEETQYF
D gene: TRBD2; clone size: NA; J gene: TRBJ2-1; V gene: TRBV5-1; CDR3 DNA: TGCGCCAGCAGATTAGCGGGAGGGCCTCCCAATGAGCAGTTCTTC; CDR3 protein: CASRLAGGPPNEQFF
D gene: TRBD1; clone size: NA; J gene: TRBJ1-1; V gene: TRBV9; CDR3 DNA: TGTGCCAGCAGCCGGGGACAGGAGAACACTGAAGCTTTCTTT; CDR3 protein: CASSRGQENTEAFF
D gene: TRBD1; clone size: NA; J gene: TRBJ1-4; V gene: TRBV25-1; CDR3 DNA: TGTGCCAGCAGTAAACCGGGACAGTTTAATGAAAAACTGTTTTTT; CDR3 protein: CASSKPGQFNEKLFF
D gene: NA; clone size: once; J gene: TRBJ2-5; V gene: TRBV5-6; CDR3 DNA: TGTGCCAGCAGCTTGGTTTCGGGGGAGTTAGGGGGAGAGACCCAGTACTTC; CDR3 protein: CASSLVSGELGGETQYF
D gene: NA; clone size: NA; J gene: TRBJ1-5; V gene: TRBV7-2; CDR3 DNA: TGTGCCAGCAGCCCCATTCTTGGGAGCAATCAGCCCCAGCATTTT; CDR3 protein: CASSPILGSNQPQHF
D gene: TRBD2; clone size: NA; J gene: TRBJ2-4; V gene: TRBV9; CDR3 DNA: TGTGCCAGCAGCTTAGCGGGGGGAAACATTCAGTACTTC; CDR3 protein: CASSLAGGNIQYF
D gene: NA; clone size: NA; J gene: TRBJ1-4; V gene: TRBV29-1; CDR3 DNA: TGCAGCGTTGAAGTTAGTGCAACTAATGAAAAACTGTTTTTT; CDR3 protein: CSVEVSATNEKLFF
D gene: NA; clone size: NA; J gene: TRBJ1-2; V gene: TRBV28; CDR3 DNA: TGTGCCAGCAGTTTATCAGGGGACTATGGCTACACCTTC; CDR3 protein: CASSLSGDYGYTF
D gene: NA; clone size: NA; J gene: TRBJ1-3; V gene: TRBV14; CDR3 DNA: TGTGCCAGCAGCCCTCACGGACAGTCTGGAAACACCATATATTTT; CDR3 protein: CASSPHGQSGNTIYF
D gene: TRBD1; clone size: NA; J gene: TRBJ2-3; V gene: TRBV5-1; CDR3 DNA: TGCGCCAGCAGCTTGGAAGACAGGGCTAGCACAGATACGCAGTATTTT; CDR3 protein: CASSLEDRASTDTQYF
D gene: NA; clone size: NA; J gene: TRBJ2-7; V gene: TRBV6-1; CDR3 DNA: TGTGCCAGCACTAAGGGACATTCGAGCTCCTACGAGCAGTACTTC; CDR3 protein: CASTKGHSSSYEQYF
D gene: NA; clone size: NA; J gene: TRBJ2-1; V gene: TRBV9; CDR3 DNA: TGTGCCAGCAGCGTAGATCACAGCCACAATGAGCAGTTCTTC; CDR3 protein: CASSVDHSHNEQFF
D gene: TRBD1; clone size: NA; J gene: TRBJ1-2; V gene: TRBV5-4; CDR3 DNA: TGTGCCAGCAGCCTCGGACAGGGAGTCTCTATTTATGGCTACACCTTC; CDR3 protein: CASSLGQGVSIYGYTF
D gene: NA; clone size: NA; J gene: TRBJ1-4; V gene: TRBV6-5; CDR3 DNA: TGTGCCAGCAGTCCACGGCCAGGAGACAATGAAAAACTGTTTTTT; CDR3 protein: CASSPRPGDNEKLFF
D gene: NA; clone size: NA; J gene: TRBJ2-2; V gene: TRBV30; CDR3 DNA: TGTGCCTGGACCAGGGACGGATGGGGGGAGCTGTTTTTT; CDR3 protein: CAWTRDGWGELFF
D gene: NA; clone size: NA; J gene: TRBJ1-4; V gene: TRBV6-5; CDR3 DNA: TGTGCCAGCAGGAGGGACGGTGCAACTAATGAAAAACTGTTTTTT; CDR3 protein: CASRRDGATNEKLFF
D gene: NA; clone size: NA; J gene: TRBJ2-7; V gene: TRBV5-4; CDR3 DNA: TGTGCCAGCAATCGGGGGCCCTACGAGCAGTACTTC; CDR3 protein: CASNRGPYEQYF
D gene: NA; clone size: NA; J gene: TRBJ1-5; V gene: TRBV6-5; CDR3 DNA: TGTGCCAGCACCCGGAGTAGGGGCAATCAGCCCCAGCATTTT; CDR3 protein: CASTRSRGNQPQHF
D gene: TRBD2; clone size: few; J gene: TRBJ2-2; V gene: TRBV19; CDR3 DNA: TGTGCCAGTAGTACGACTAGCGGGGCCCTTAGGGAGCTGTTTTTT; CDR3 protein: CASSTTSGALRELFF
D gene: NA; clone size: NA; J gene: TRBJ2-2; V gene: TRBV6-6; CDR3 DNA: TGTGCCAGCACCCCCTGGGGTCGTGGCACCGGGGAGCTGTTTTTT; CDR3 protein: CASTPWGRGTGELFF
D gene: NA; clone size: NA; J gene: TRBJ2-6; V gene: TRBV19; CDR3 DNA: TGTGCCAGTAGTCCTGTCTCTGGGGCCAACGTCCTGACTTTC; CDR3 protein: CASSPVSGANVLTF
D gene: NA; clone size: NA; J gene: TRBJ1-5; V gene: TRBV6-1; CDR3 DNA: TGTGCCAGCAGTGTGGAGAGGGGCGGCAATCAGCCCCAGCATTTT; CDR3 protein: CASSVERGGNQPQHF
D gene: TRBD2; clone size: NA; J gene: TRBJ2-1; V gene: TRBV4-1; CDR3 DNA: TGCGCCAGCAGCCAAGATCCGGGACTAGCAGTAAAAGAGCAGTTCTTC; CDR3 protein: CASSQDPGLAVKEQFF
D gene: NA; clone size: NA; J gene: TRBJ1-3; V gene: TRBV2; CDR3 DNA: TGTGCCAGCAGCGCCGGGCTAAACTCTGGAAACACCATATATTTT; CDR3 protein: CASSAGLNSGNTIYF
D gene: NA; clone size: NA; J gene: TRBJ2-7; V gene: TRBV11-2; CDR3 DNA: TGTGCCAGCAGCTTAAATCAGGGTTCGAACGAGCAGTACTTC; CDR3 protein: CASSLNQGSNEQYF
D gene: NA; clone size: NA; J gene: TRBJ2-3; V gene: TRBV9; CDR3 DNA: TGTGCCAGCAGCGTAGCGTGGGGACTTTCAGATACGCAGTATTTT; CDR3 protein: CASSVAWGLSDTQYF
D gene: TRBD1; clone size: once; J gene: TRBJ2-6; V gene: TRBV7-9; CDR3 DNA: TGTGCCAGCAGCGACAGGGGGGCCGGGGCCAACGTCCTGACTTTC; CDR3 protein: CASSDRGAGANVLTF
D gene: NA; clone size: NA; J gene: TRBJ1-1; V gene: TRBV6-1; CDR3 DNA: TGTGCCAGCGTCGAGGGCCTCTGGAATACTGAAGCTTTCTTT; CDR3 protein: CASVEGLWNTEAFF
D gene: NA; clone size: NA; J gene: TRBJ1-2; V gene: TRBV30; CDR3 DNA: TGTGCCTGGAGTGTACTGATTGATGGCTACACCTTC; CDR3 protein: CAWSVLIDGYTF
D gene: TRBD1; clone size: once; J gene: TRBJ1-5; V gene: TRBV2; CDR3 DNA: TGTGCCAGCAGTGAAAAGACAGGGGCTAATCAGCCCCAGCATTTT; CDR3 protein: CASSEKTGANQPQHF
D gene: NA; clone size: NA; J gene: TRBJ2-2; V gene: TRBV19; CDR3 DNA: TGTGCCAGTAGTATTCAAGGTTGGGGCACCGGGGAGCTGTTTTTT; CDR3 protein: CASSIQGWGTGELFF